The 22 T cell receptor beta chains presented below share a single source sample, sequenced in a study of human T cells and chemical hapten exposure. MiXCR, applied by TCRdb to the RACE reads, yields one record per CDR3 protein. The top ten clones hold roughly 4.3% of a sample with under 70,000 distinct CDR3 sequences, over 9% of them seen once. Time point of the sample: pre-sensitization, week 0. The treatment was: therapeutic diphenylcyclopropenone sensitization with weekly scalp DPC. The source was whole blood, collected in connection with sensitization to the hapten diphenylcyclopropenone (DPC). The receptor set was obtained from a woman in her thirties or forties with alopecia areata. Some clones in this sample may be carry-over from other donors' samples.

The chain couples TRBV12-3 or TRBV12-4 to TRBJ2-1; 8 bases align to TRBD2. This CDR3 comprises 14 residues. V lost 5 bases to trimming and J lost 2 bases; unmatched junction nucleotides: 2. This chain's CDR3 is CASSDSGTYNEQFF. CDR3 nucleotide sequence: TGTGCCAGCAGTGATAGCGGGACCTACAATGAGCAGTTCTTC.

This clonotype has ten or more counts. The genes are TRBV20-1 and TRBJ1-1; D not certain. Per the germline V gene, CDR1 is DFQATT and CDR2 is SNEGSKA (reference sequence). This CDR3 contains 11 residues. In nucleotides, the CDR3 is TGCAGCCGGCGGCTGAACACTGAAGCTTTCTTT. Residues: CSRRLNTEAFF.

The chain combines TRBV18 with TRBJ2-4, with D tentatively TRBD2 (5 bases). The CDR3 is 16 residues long. Germline V lookup: CDR1 KGHSH, CDR2 LQKENI. With 3 bases removed from V and 0 bases from J, the gap between germline ends came to 12 bases. CDR3 loop: CASSPDPGLAKNIQYF. The CDR3, as DNA: TGTGCCAGCTCACCGGATCCGGGATTAGCCAAAAACATTCAGTACTTC.

This clonotype has at least ten counts. The junction differs from germline at one of its ends, possibly a read error. This chain connects TRBV11-2 to TRBJ1-2; TRBD1 agrees at 9 bases. From germline, CDR1 is SGHAT and CDR2 FQNNGV. The CDR3 runs 13 residues. CDR3: CASTLQGAYGYTF. The CDR3 nucleotides are TGTGCCAGCACCTTACAGGGGGCATATGGCTACACCTTC.

As concerns this clonotype: An end of the junction does not agree with germline; a read error may underlie this. The rearrangement uses TRBV7-8 and TRBJ2-2; no clear D. CDR1 and CDR2 (germline): SGHVS, FQNEAQ. The length of the CDR3 is 12 residues. CDR3 loop: CARSLVPGELFF. The CDR3, as DNA: TGTGCCCGCAGCTTAGTGCCCGGGGAGCTGTTTTTT. Full variable domain (remainder filled in from reference TRBV7-8 and TRBJ2-2): GAGVSQSPRYKVAKRGQDVALRCDPISGHVSLFWYQQALGQGPEFLTYFQNEAQLDKSGLPSDRFFAERPEGSVSTLKIQRTQQEDSAVYLCARSLVPGELFFGEGSRLTVL.

There are many counts of this clonotype. The chain links TRBV29-1 to TRBJ2-7; D may be TRBD1 or TRBD2 (5 bases each). Trimming shortened V by 5 bases and J by 8 bases, and 13 bases separated the two germline ends. From germline, CDR1 is SQVTM and CDR2 ANQGSEA. The CDR3 is made up of 11 amino acids. DNA for the CDR3: TGCAGCGTTCCCAAAAGGGGACAGCAGTACTTC. Amino acid sequence: CSVPKRGQQYF.

This chain uses TRBV19 with TRBJ2-1; 12 positions agree with TRBD2. Germline-derived CDR1 and CDR2 are LNHDA and SQIVND (reference sequence). J was trimmed by 7 bases and V by 5 bases; bases with no gene match: 3. This CDR3 has 14 amino acids. CDR3 loop: CASSPGLAGNEQFF. CDR3 DNA sequence: TGTGCCAGTAGTCCCGGACTAGCGGGAAATGAGCAGTTCTTC.

In this sample, this clonotype turned up a few times. This sequence joins TRBV11-3 and TRBJ2-3, with D possibly TRBD2 on 5 matching bases. Germline assignment: CDR1 SGHNT and CDR2 YENEEA. This CDR3 is 13 amino acids long. V shed 2 bases and J shed 3 bases, with 6 bases lying between them. The CDR3, as DNA: TGTGCCAGCAGCTTAAGGAGGACAGATACGCAGTATTTT. Amino acids: CASSLRRTDTQYF.

The chain carries TRBV2 and TRBJ1-5; D is undetermined. Germline V gene data show CDR1 as SNHLY and CDR2 as FYNNEI. The CDR3 is made up of 14 amino acids. Trimming shortened V by 3 bases and J by 10 bases, and 16 bases separated the two germline ends. CDR3 amino acids: CASSDIAQFKPQHF. CDR3 DNA: TGTGCCAGCAGTGATATCGCACAGTTTAAACCCCAGCATTTT.

V gene TRBV4-2 combines with J gene TRBJ2-5; D could derive from TRBD1 or TRBD2 (7 bases each). V lost 1 base, J lost 7 bases, and 22 bases lay in between. CDR3 length: 17 residues. Germline CDR1 LGHNA, CDR2 YNFKEQ. The CDR3 loop is CASSQGEGQTRAGTQYF. CDR3 sequence (DNA): TGTGCCAGCAGCCAAGGGGAGGGACAGACCCGCGCGGGGACCCAGTACTTC.

The sample holds a few counts of this clonotype. The chain couples TRBV5-1 to TRBJ1-6, with 9 bases matching TRBD1. CDR1 is SGHRS and CDR2 is YFSETQ in the germline V gene. J gave up 6 bases and V 3 bases, and 4 bases lay outside the gene matches. The CDR3 covers 15 residues. The CDR3 sequence is CASSWGQGANSPLHF. The CDR3, as DNA: TGCGCCAGCAGCTGGGGACAGGGTGCTAATTCACCCCTCCACTTT.

This clonotype was counted between two and nine times. This sequence joins TRBV2 and TRBJ2-2; 7 bases are shared with TRBD1. CDR3 size: 15 residues. Germline CDR1 reads SNHLY; CDR2 reads FYNNEI. J lost 4 bases, V lost 2 bases, and 4 bases had no gene match. This CDR3 is CASSELTGSTGELFF. The DNA for the CDR3 is TGTGCCAGCAGTGAATTGACAGGGTCCACCGGGGAGCTGTTTTTT. The full variable domain, with the rest looked up from reference TRBV2 and TRBJ2-2, is EPEVTQTPSHQVTQMGQEVILRCVPISNHLYFYWYRQILGQKVEFLVSFYNNEISEKSEIFDDQFSVERPDGSNFTLKIRSTKLEDSAMYFCASSELTGSTGELFFGEGSRLTVL.

This clonotype was recorded at least ten times. This sequence joins TRBV11-2 and TRBJ2-5; tentative D call: TRBD1 (6 bases). The V gene's germline CDR1 is SGHAT and CDR2 FQNNGV. The CDR3 runs 14 residues. Trimming removed 10 bases from V and 5 bases from J, with 20 bases in between. CDR3 coding DNA: TGTGCCACCAAGGGGGACCTCCTTGGGGAGACCCAGTACTTC. Protein sequence: CATKGDLLGETQYF.

This chain uses TRBV28 with TRBJ2-7; D is possibly TRBD1 (5 bases). The germline CDR1 and CDR2 sequences are MDHEN and SYDVKM. The CDR3 is 13 amino acids. V lost 2 bases, J lost 6 bases, and 11 bases lay in between. The CDR3: CASSLLGVGEQYF. The CDR3 DNA is TGTGCCAGCAGTTTACTAGGGGTTGGCGAGCAGTACTTC.

As to this clonotype: A read error may be the cause here, since a much bigger clone is one base away. The rearrangement joins TRBV5-6 to TRBJ2-7; 10 positions match TRBD2. This CDR3 region has 19 residues. Germline V CDR1 and CDR2: SGHDT, YYEEEE. CDR3 amino acids: CAGSPTTQLAGVRYREQYF. In DNA form, the CDR3 reads TGTGCCGGCAGCCCTACAACCCAGCTAGCGGGAGTAAGGTATCGCGAGCAGTACTTC.

At least ten counts were recorded for this clonotype. The V call is TRBV6-2 or TRBV6-3, the J call TRBJ1-2; D uncertain. Germline V gene lookup returns CDR1 MNHEY and CDR2 SVGEGT. V was cut by 2 bases and J by 5 bases, with 6 bases left in between. The CDR3 contains 12 residues. CDR3 in amino acids: CASSYGVYGYTF. The CDR3 DNA sequence: TGTGCCAGCAGTTACGGGGTATATGGCTACACCTTC.

V usage is TRBV20-1 and J usage is TRBJ2-7; D remains unclear. The V and J ends lost 5 bases and 7 bases respectively, with 15 bases between them. Germline V gene lookup returns CDR1 DFQATT and CDR2 SNEGSKA (reference sequence). The length of the CDR3 is 12 residues. The CDR3 sequence: CSAPLGLGEQYF. CDR3 in DNA: TGCAGTGCTCCCCTCGGGCTGGGGGAGCAGTACTTC.

This clonotype was counted many times. The chain joins TRBV5-4 to TRBJ2-5; 8 bases are a match to TRBD1. V dropped 4 bases and J dropped 1; count of bases not matched to a gene: 9. Per germline, CDR1 SGHNT and CDR2 YYREEE (reference sequence). This CDR3 has 16 amino acids. CDR3 DNA sequence: TGTGCCAGCAGCCCGGGACAGGCACCTTCCCAAGAGACCCAGTACTTC. Its translation is CASSPGQAPSQETQYF. Full variable domain (remainder filled in from reference TRBV5-4 and TRBJ2-5): ETGVTQSPTHLIKTRGQQVTLRCSSQSGHNTVSWYQQALGQGPQFIFQYYREEENGRGNFPPRFSGLQFPNYSSELNVNALELDDSALYLCASSPGQAPSQETQYFGPGTRLLVL.

A few counts support this clonotype. The rearrangement joins TRBV2 to TRBJ2-4; D gene ambiguous. Germline V gene lookup returns CDR1 SNHLY and CDR2 FYNNEI. The V and J ends lost 8 bases and 3 bases respectively, with 17 bases between them. The CDR3 consists of 15 residues. In nucleotides, the CDR3 is TGTGCCAGCGCCACAACGACTGACCGCAAAAACATTCAGTACTTC. This codes for CASATTTDRKNIQYF.

This clonotype was seen ten or more times. The chain combines TRBV4-3 with TRBJ1-4, with D possibly matching TRBD1 (5 bases). V shed 1 base and J shed 7 bases, with 13 bases lying between them. This CDR3 is built from 15 residues. From germline, CDR1 is LGHNA and CDR2 YSLEER. This CDR3 reads CASSQGRQGTEKLFF. In nucleotides, the CDR3 is TGCGCCAGCAGCCAAGGCCGTCAAGGGACTGAAAAACTGTTTTTT.

This clonotype was observed once. It may be a read error: a sequence one base away is much more abundant. J is TRBJ2-2 and V is TRBV29-1; D assignment may be TRBD1 or TRBD2 (5 bases each). Germline V CDR1 and CDR2: SQVTM, ANQGSEA. This CDR3 region has 13 residues. CDR3 sequence: CSGGQGGTGEPFF. The CDR3 DNA reads TGCAGCGGTGGGCAGGGCGGCACCGGGGAGCCGTTTTTT.

The rearrangement joins TRBV7-3 to TRBJ2-3; possibly TRBD2 for D (7 bases). The germline V gene has CDR1 SGHTA and CDR2 FQGTGA. Trimming stripped 2 bases from V and 2 bases from J, with 8 bases between. The CDR3 contains 14 residues. CDR3 bases: TGTGCCAGCAGCTTAGGGGGGGCCACAGATACGCAGTATTTT. Residues: CASSLGGATDTQYF.